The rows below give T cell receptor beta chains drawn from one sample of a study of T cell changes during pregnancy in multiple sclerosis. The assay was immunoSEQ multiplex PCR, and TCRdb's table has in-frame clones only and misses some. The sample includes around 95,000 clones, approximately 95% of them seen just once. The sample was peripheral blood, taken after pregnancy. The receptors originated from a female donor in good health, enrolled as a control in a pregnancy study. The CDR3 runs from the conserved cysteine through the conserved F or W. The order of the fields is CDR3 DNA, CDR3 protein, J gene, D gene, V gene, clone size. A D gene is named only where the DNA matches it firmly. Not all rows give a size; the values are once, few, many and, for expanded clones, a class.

DNA: TGTGCCAGCAAACAGGGGGCGATGAACGAGCAGTACTTC
CDR3: CASKQGAMNEQYF
J: TRBJ2-7
D: TRBD1
V: TRBV2
size: -

DNA: TGTGCCAGCAGTTTCGTATTTTCCCGGAGCACTGAAGCTTTCTTT
CDR3: CASSFVFSRSTEAFF
J: TRBJ1-1
D: -
V: TRBV27
size: -

DNA: TGTGCCAGCAGTTACTCGAACAGGGGGCCTTACGAGCAGTACTTC
CDR3: CASSYSNRGPYEQYF
J: TRBJ2-7
D: TRBD1
V: TRBV6-5
size: once

DNA: TGTGCCAGCAGTTCCATCGGGGGATACGAGCAGTACTTC
CDR3: CASSSIGGYEQYF
J: TRBJ2-7
D: -
V: TRBV27
size: -

DNA: TGTGCCAGCAGTTACTCGACTAGCGGGATGAGCTACGAGCAGTACTTC
CDR3: CASSYSTSGMSYEQYF
J: TRBJ2-7
D: TRBD2
V: TRBV6-5
size: -

DNA: TGTGCCAGCAGTGTCATGGCTAGCGGATACAATGAGCAGTTCTTC
CDR3: CASSVMASGYNEQFF
J: TRBJ2-1
D: TRBD2
V: TRBV6-1
size: -

DNA: TGTGCCAGCAGCCCGACAGGTATGGACAATGAGCAGTTCTTC
CDR3: CASSPTGMDNEQFF
J: TRBJ2-1
D: -
V: TRBV6-4
size: once

DNA: TGTGCCAGCAGGTCGGGCCGGGAGGATACGTACGAGCAGTACTTC
CDR3: CASRSGREDTYEQYF
J: TRBJ2-7
D: TRBD2
V: TRBV7-6
size: -

DNA: TGCGCCAGCAGCTTGGCTGCACTAGCGGGCTACAATGAGCAGTTCTTC
CDR3: CASSLAALAGYNEQFF
J: TRBJ2-1
D: TRBD2
V: TRBV5-1
size: once

DNA: TGTGCCAGCAGTCCCAGACAGGGGATGAACACCGGGGAGCTGTTTTTT
CDR3: CASSPRQGMNTGELFF
J: TRBJ2-2
D: TRBD1
V: TRBV28
size: -

DNA: TGTGCCAGCAGCCGGAGGGCCGTGGACATTCAGTACTTC
CDR3: CASSRRAVDIQYF
J: TRBJ2-4
D: -
V: TRBV6-5
size: -

DNA: TGCAGTGCTAGCAAAACCTACGAGCAGTACTTC
CDR3: CSASKTYEQYF
J: TRBJ2-7
D: -
V: TRBV20-1
size: -

DNA: TGTGCCTGGAGTAACCAGGGAGGGAGCAATCAGCCCCAGCATTTT
CDR3: CAWSNQGGSNQPQHF
J: TRBJ1-5
D: -
V: TRBV30
size: once

DNA: TGTGCCACCAGCGGCTGGGACAGTTACACTGAAGCTTTCTTT
CDR3: CATSGWDSYTEAFF
J: TRBJ1-1
D: TRBD1
V: TRBV15
size: once

DNA: TGTGCCAGCAGTTCGGTCAGACTGAGCACCGAAGCTTTCTTT
CDR3: CASSSVRLSTEAFF
J: TRBJ1-1
D: -
V: TRBV6-6
size: -

DNA: TGTGCCAGCAGTCCCTTAGCGGGAGGGGCTTTTGGTGAGCAGTTCTTC
CDR3: CASSPLAGGAFGEQFF
J: TRBJ2-1
D: TRBD2
V: TRBV27
size: -

DNA: TGTGCCAGCAGCGTAGTTGGACAGGGGGCAGATACGCAGTATTTT
CDR3: CASSVVGQGADTQYF
J: TRBJ2-3
D: TRBD1
V: TRBV9
size: -

DNA: TGTGCCAGCAGCGCTCGACTAGCGGGAGCAACTGAGCAGTTCTTC
CDR3: CASSARLAGATEQFF
J: TRBJ2-1
D: TRBD2
V: TRBV7-2
size: -

DNA: TGTGCCAGCATTGCTAGCGGGAGCGGTGAGACCCAGTACTTC
CDR3: CASIASGSGETQYF
J: TRBJ2-5
D: TRBD2
V: TRBV28
size: -

DNA: TGTGCCAGCAGCTCCGGACTAGGAAGCGAGACCCAGTACTTC
CDR3: CASSSGLGSETQYF
J: TRBJ2-5
D: TRBD2
V: TRBV7-2
size: -

DNA: TGTGCCAGTAGTATAGATCTATTTACAGGGAGTCGTGGCACTGAAGCTTTCTTT
CDR3: CASSIDLFTGSRGTEAFF
J: TRBJ1-1
D: -
V: TRBV19
size: once

DNA: TGTGCCAGCAGCCCGCCTTCCGGGAACTATGGCTACACCTTC
CDR3: CASSPPSGNYGYTF
J: TRBJ1-2
D: -
V: TRBV7-9
size: -

DNA: TGCGCCAGCAGCCCCCAGGGGAGCCACGAGCAGTACTTC
CDR3: CASSPQGSHEQYF
J: TRBJ2-7
D: -
V: TRBV5-1
size: -

DNA: TGCGCCAGCAACTCTGCCCCCGGGAACTCCTACGAGCAGTACTTC
CDR3: CASNSAPGNSYEQYF
J: TRBJ2-7
D: -
V: TRBV5-1
size: -

DNA: TGTGCCAGCAGTGTGGCGACAGGGCCCTCCGAGCAGTACTTC
CDR3: CASSVATGPSEQYF
J: TRBJ2-7
D: TRBD1
V: TRBV2
size: -

DNA: TGTGCCAGCAGCTTCGAGGGCACTAGCACGGAGCAGTACTTC
CDR3: CASSFEGTSTEQYF
J: TRBJ2-7
D: -
V: TRBV7-9
size: -

DNA: TGTGCCAGCAGCTCCATAGGGGGCTGGGGCACAGATACGCAGTATTTT
CDR3: CASSSIGGWGTDTQYF
J: TRBJ2-3
D: TRBD1
V: TRBV7-9
size: -

DNA: TGTGCCAGCAGCTTGGGGCATCACTATAGCAATCAGCCCCAGCATTTT
CDR3: CASSLGHHYSNQPQHF
J: TRBJ1-5
D: -
V: TRBV7-8
size: -

DNA: TGTGCCAGCTCACCAGGGGACAGGGGGAACTACGAGCAGTACTTC
CDR3: CASSPGDRGNYEQYF
J: TRBJ2-7
D: TRBD1
V: TRBV18
size: once

DNA: TGTGCCTGGGCTAGCGGGAGGAACTCCTACGAGCAGTACTTC
CDR3: CAWASGRNSYEQYF
J: TRBJ2-7
D: TRBD2
V: TRBV30
size: -

DNA: TGTGCCAGCAACACACCCGGGGCCAACGTCCTGACTTTC
CDR3: CASNTPGANVLTF
J: TRBJ2-6
D: -
V: TRBV6-5
size: -

DNA: TGTGCCAGCAGTCCACTGTTGACCGGGGGGTCCTACGAGCAGTACTTC
CDR3: CASSPLLTGGSYEQYF
J: TRBJ2-7
D: TRBD2
V: TRBV7-2
size: -

DNA: TGTGCCAGCAGCCCCCCTGGGACAGGCTTAACCGGGGAGCTGTTTTTT
CDR3: CASSPPGTGLTGELFF
J: TRBJ2-2
D: TRBD1
V: TRBV28
size: -

DNA: TGTGCCAGCAGCTTCGGACAGGCTGGAAACACCATATATTTT
CDR3: CASSFGQAGNTIYF
J: TRBJ1-3
D: TRBD1
V: TRBV7-8
size: -

DNA: TGTGCCAGCAGCCCCCCGGCACTAGCGGACTACAATGAGCAGTTCTTC
CDR3: CASSPPALADYNEQFF
J: TRBJ2-1
D: TRBD2
V: TRBV7-9
size: -

DNA: TGCGCCAGCAGCCAAGATCAAGAAGGGGAAGGAAACACCATATATTTT
CDR3: CASSQDQEGEGNTIYF
J: TRBJ1-3
D: -
V: TRBV4-1
size: -

DNA: TGTGCCAGAAGAAGTAGCGGGAGGAGGACAGATACGCAGTATTTT
CDR3: CARRSSGRRTDTQYF
J: TRBJ2-3
D: TRBD2
V: TRBV6-4
size: -

DNA: TGTGCCAGCAGCCTCAGGACAGGGAACACCATATATTTT
CDR3: CASSLRTGNTIYF
J: TRBJ1-3
D: TRBD1
V: TRBV11-2
size: -

DNA: TGTGCCAGCTTGGACAGGAGCTCTGGAAACACCATATATTTT
CDR3: CASLDRSSGNTIYF
J: TRBJ1-3
D: TRBD1
V: TRBV2
size: few

DNA: TGTGCCAGCAGTGAAGCGCGGGAGACCCAGTACTTC
CDR3: CASSEARETQYF
J: TRBJ2-5
D: -
V: TRBV2
size: -

DNA: TGTGCCAGCAGTTACGGGGTGGTCCAAGAGACCCAGTACTTC
CDR3: CASSYGVVQETQYF
J: TRBJ2-5
D: -
V: TRBV7-9
size: -

DNA: TGTGCCAGCAGCTTAGTAGGACAGGGCCATCAGCCCCAGCATTTT
CDR3: CASSLVGQGHQPQHF
J: TRBJ1-5
D: TRBD1
V: TRBV7-9
size: -